The subject of this entry is one T cell receptor beta chain. The source of the sample is a study of CD8+ T cells in alopecia areata. In germline, CDR1 is SQVTM, CDR2 ANQGSEA. The CDR3 extends over 12 amino acids. Trimming removed 7 bases from V and 3 bases from J; junction bases left unmatched: 3. RNA was extracted and reverse transcribed into cDNA as the sequencing template. Clones were sequenced by immunoSEQ multiplex PCR, and TCRdb holds only the in-frame ones, with some missing. The data hold around 97,000 clones, with 55% observed a single time. Input material: CD4+ T cells sorted from blood. The genes are TRBV29-1 and TRBJ2-4, with 7 nucleotides matching TRBD1. The sequence derives from a human donor in good health. CDR3 sequence (DNA): TGCAGCGGGGGACAGAGCAAAAACATTCAGTACTTC. Its translation: CSGGQSKNIQYF.